This TCR beta chain emerged from a study of cytomegalovirus exposure and HLA in healthy donors (dated by TCRdb to 2015 to 2018). In the study overall: According to an earlier analysis of 587 of the donors, about 179 million T cells yielded roughly 110 million unique TCR beta sequences and less than 300 Gb of sequence data. About 320 gigabases of sequencing data and tens of millions of unique TCR sequences were included in an early release covering around 650 HLA-typed donors. The genetic ancestry cluster associated with self-reported Caucasian donors included about four fifths of the 398 genotyped donors. The study aimed to test whether cataloging public T cell receptors could reveal signatures of past pathogen exposure. Using immunosequencing, the study profiled T cell repertoires from roughly 650 subjects and related those repertoires to cytomegalovirus serostatus. A separate validation cohort of over 95 different subjects was used in addition to the approximately 610-subject first cohort. High-throughput TCR immunosequencing, statistical association of individual TCRs with disease status, and machine learning were combined to predict cytomegalovirus infection status. In a later analysis, previously published TCR beta repertoires from 500 to 750 donors were re-analyzed and high-resolution HLA genotyping was added so that TCR occurrence patterns could be studied. Rather than using new phenotypic data, the later analysis identified candidate immune exposures from TCR beta sequences and from how often those sequences occurred across donors. An earlier analysis of nearly 600 of the donors applied high-throughput TCR beta sequencing to assess whether each TCR beta V gene segment acted as functional or pseudogenic. Donor age, sex, ethnicity and CMV serostatus were collected together with the repertoire data. A later genetic analysis took genome-wide SNP genotypes for about 55% of the roughly 700 donors and used that subset as a discovery cohort. Every discovery cohort repertoire had been produced on one sequencing platform. Both class I and class II loci were covered by HLA typing, at four-digit resolution. The number of typed donors differed by locus: roughly 629-630 for A, B, C, DRB1 and DQB1; approximately 540 for DQA1; about 600 for DPA1; and roughly 490 for DPB1. Roughly 5 DR-DQ haplotypes were handled as single units for association and clustering, since linkage in the cohort was strong. Among 300 to 500 genotyped donors of the cohort, an average of about 240,000 unique TCR beta nucleotide sequences was sequenced per donor, of which about 18% were non-productive. The investigation overall reported the following: Sequencing depth was assumed to be roughly uniform across donors in the presence/absence analyses, though that assumption may not hold. In an earlier analysis of some 540 of the donors, most TCR beta V segments appeared in productive rearrangements about 87% or about 30% of the time, broadly matching IMGT annotations. A later analysis reported that several top co-occurrence clusters appeared linked to parvovirus B19, influenza, CMV and Epstein-Barr virus. Cytomegalovirus status was reported to be diagnosed by the classifier with high specificity and sensitivity in both the original and validation cohorts. HLA typing was unavailable for some donors at each locus, so association tests used only the typed subset. In a later genetic analysis, fewer N-insertions in productive TCRs were reported among donors in an Asian-associated ancestry cluster than the roughly 700-donor mean. In vitro tests confirmed that a few of the cytomegalovirus-associated TCR beta chains recognize cytomegalovirus antigens. When HLA alleles, especially DR and DQ, strongly co-occurred, attributing TCR associations to individual alleles was difficult. Linkage disequilibrium might explain the correlated functional status among segregating V segments, but an unknown experimental factor could not be ruled out. A further reported finding was that TCR beta sequences accurately predicted the HLA-A and HLA-B alleles for most subjects in the first cohort. Immune exposure information for the cohort was limited to CMV serostatus. In the study, 150 to 200 TCR beta chains were listed as associated with cytomegalovirus. In a later analysis, HLA-associated TCR beta chains showed more clonal expansion and lower generation probabilities than non-associated chains that were equally common. The authors suggested that the approach could potentially be generalized to other disease states and immunological phenotypes. At a false discovery rate of 0.05, a later analysis linked approximately 18,000 TCR beta sequences to specific HLA alleles. In a later analysis, the rate of TCR association differed among HLA loci, with DRB1 alleles having the most associated TCRs and HLA-C alleles having the fewest. Across donors, most TCR sequences were observed very rarely, whereas some public TCRs were present in many individuals. The cohort was sequenced for TCR beta chains only, and without alpha or paired-chain data the features that could be detected were limited. In a later genetic analysis, a missense DCLRE1C variant was associated with V-gene and J-gene trimming of TCR beta chains, and the association was replicated in an independent cohort. Because counts were too low, roughly 16 rarely observed V segments, including chromosome 9 orphons, were excluded from the earlier analysis of some 590 of the donors. The sequencing pipeline was judged likely to have produced a cluster of highly shared sequence variants as a technical artifact. According to a later analysis, most CMV-associated TCR beta chains appeared to be HLA-restricted, and the HLA associations seemed to be driven largely by CMV exposure. Because the 87-base-pair reads could not distinguish some IMGT-functional V segments, including TRBV6-2 and TRBV6-3, those segments were excluded.

The library was built by means of the immunoSEQ multiplex PCR assay. For the multiplex PCR, a mixture combining 60 forward primers for TCR Vbeta segments and 13 reverse primers for TCR Jbeta segments was used. Amplification of the CDR3 region of rearranged TCR beta genes was performed with a multiplex PCR assay on genomic DNA. The amplified TCR beta libraries were sequenced on the Illumina HiSeq System as 87-base-pair reads. As for how the authors treated the data: Across the 670 or so repertoires, a later analysis counted 80 million or so unique TCR beta chains, 9.5 million to 12 million of which were shared by at least two donors. To remove PCR and sequencing errors, raw reads were error-corrected and collapsed into unique sequences using a nearest-neighbor algorithm that merged closely related sequences. Alignment of CDR3 sequences to IMGT reference sequences was used to assign V, D and J gene segments. For a sequence to be retained, a match of at least six nucleotides was required to both a V gene segment and a J gene segment. A rearrangement was called productive if the CDR3 had no stop codons and remained in frame with V and J, and every other rearrangement was called non-productive. CDR3 was defined by IMGT convention, running from the second conserved V-encoded cysteine to the conserved J-encoded phenylalanine. Sequences without an unambiguous match to a single V gene segment were excluded from the earlier analysis of almost 600 of the donors. An earlier analysis of 550 to 650 of the donors classified V segments as functional when productive rearrangements were above 56.7% and as segregating when the standard deviation between donors was above 5%. A statistical classification framework was built for diagnosing cytomegalovirus status from the catalog of TCR beta chain sequences. A later analysis assigned V and J genes by comparing TCR nucleotide sequences with IMGT/GENE-DB human TR gene sequences. In a later analysis, CDR3 sequences and most-parsimonious VDJ recombination scenarios were assigned using the TCRdist pipeline. A later analysis defined each TCR beta chain by its CDR3 amino acid sequence plus V-gene family, and excluded reads lacking a unique V-gene family. As a way to deal with suspected cross-contamination and a sequencing artifact, a later analysis dropped nearly 600 nucleotide sequences that were highly shared and had low generation probability. In a later analysis, a clonal expansion index was calculated for each public chain from normalized within-repertoire ranks of inferred template counts. Generation probabilities in a later analysis came from a VDJ recombination model fitted to out-of-frame rearrangements, and those results were checked against IGoR. Hypergeometric tests were used in a later analysis to score TCR-TCR, TCR-HLA and TCR-CMV co-occurrence, with a repertoire-size bias correction applied to the TCR pairs. A later analysis estimated false discovery rates by permuting HLA or CMV assignments 20 times. A later analysis grouped co-occurring TCRs with DBSCAN, adding TCRdist sequence similarity when clustering within HLA-allele-positive subsets. Repertoires with fewer than 30,000 or more than 120,000 public chains, plus five repertoires with anomalous nucleotide sharing, were excluded from co-occurrence clustering. Drawn from immuneACCESS, this table holds only the in-frame rearrangements with V and J called that TCRdb kept. Clones are partly lost; checked studies trace under half to an unresolved V gene and leave the rest unexplained. V, J and clone size are taken as reported in that table, and D and trimming were inferred from the DNA itself. The sample records over 150,000 clones, roughly 80% of which are singletons. Roughly 7.5% of the sample lies in the top ten.

The cohort comprised 666 healthy bone marrow donors. At the time of sampling, all cohort members were nominally healthy, though unrecorded immune exposures were likely present. The donor tested CMV seropositive, placing the donor among the roughly 300 seropositive members of the cohort. Every donor gave a peripheral blood sample, and the peripheral blood mononuclear cells from that sample were used for TCR beta sequencing. The Qiagen DNeasy Blood Extraction Kit was used to extract genomic DNA from the blood cell samples. Of note for this clone: What antigen it recognizes has not been identified. Base quality data are lacking; no much larger clone is found one base away.

Clipping removes 7 bases from V and 7 bases from J, with 10 as the unmatched junction base count. The CDR3 has 14 amino acids, counting the end cysteine and phenylalanine. Only the CDR3 portion is preserved as DNA: 42 bases, with reading frame beginning at the first base. In the germline V gene, CDR1 corresponds to MGHDK and CDR2 to SYGVNS. This TCR came from a woman aged 25 to 39 in good health and CMV-seropositive. The specimen sequenced was PBMCs. The sequence joins TRBV25-1 to TRBJ1-2; the junction holds 9 bases that match TRBD1. In nucleotide form, the sequence is TGTGCCAGCACCACAACAGGGGGCGAGGGTGGCTACACCTTC. Translated, this gives CASTTTGGEGGYTF.